The 8 T cell receptor beta chains below were found in one sample sequenced in a study of human T cells and chemical hapten exposure. TCRdb independently ran MiXCR on the RACE reads; one entry per CDR3 protein. Among under 450,000 distinct CDR3 sequences listed, about 6.3% were seen once. Time point given: patch test 2, 6 weeks after DPC sensitization. Sample treatment: therapeutic diphenylcyclopropenone sensitization with weekly scalp DPC. Sequences were derived from whole blood, sampled in connection with sensitization to the hapten diphenylcyclopropenone (DPC). These receptors were collected from a woman aged 18-30 years with alopecia areata. Some clones in this sample may be carry-over from other donors' samples.

The CDR3 DNA follows: TGTGCCAGCAGCCAAGCCCCTCCACCCCTCCACTTT. This encodes CASSQAPPPLHF. This chain connects TRBV4-2 to TRBJ1-6; D is unresolved. V dropped 1 base and J dropped 11 bases, with 6 bases sitting between them. The length of the CDR3 is 12 residues. Germline V gives CDR1 LGHNA, CDR2 YNFKEQ.

The chain carries TRBV20-1 and TRBJ2-1; 10 bases are shared with TRBD2. Germline loops: CDR1 DFQATT, CDR2 SNEGSKA (reference sequence). V was pared by 3 bases and J by 3 bases, with 5 bases of the junction left unmatched. This CDR3 has 15 amino acids. DNA for the CDR3: TGCAGTGCTAGCCCTGCTAGCGGGGGCTACAATGAGCAGTTCTTC. It translates to CSASPASGGYNEQFF.

In this sample, this clonotype turned up many times. The chain carries TRBV28 and TRBJ1-5; 9 bases are a match to TRBD1. The germline CDR1 and CDR2 sequences are MDHEN and SYDVKM. V dropped 5 bases and J dropped 4; count of bases not matched to a gene: 9. CDR3 size: 16 residues. This CDR3 is CASSPLGDRVNQPQHF. CDR3 sequence (DNA): TGTGCCAGCAGTCCATTAGGGGACAGGGTAAATCAGCCCCAGCATTTT.

This clonotype was detected a few times. The chain couples TRBV28 to TRBJ1-2; D is uncertain. This CDR3 is built from 14 residues. Germline-derived CDR1 and CDR2 are MDHEN and SYDVKM. V was trimmed by 2 bases and J by 2 bases, leaving 9 bases between them. CDR3 sequence: CASSLISLNYGYTF. The CDR3 DNA reads TGTGCCAGCAGTTTAATCAGTCTCAACTATGGCTACACCTTC.

In its sample, this clonotype was seen a few times. The chain is built from TRBV5-5 and TRBJ2-3, with D tentatively TRBD2 (5 bases). Per germline, CDR1 SGHKS and CDR2 YYEKEE (reference sequence). The V gene lost 2 bases and the J gene lost 3 bases, with 10 bases spanning the gap. The CDR3 has 14 amino acids. The CDR3 sequence: CASSFRAVTDTQYF. DNA for the CDR3: TGTGCCAGCAGCTTCAGAGCGGTAACAGATACGCAGTATTTT.

The V call is TRBV2, the J call TRBJ2-2, with a weak D call TRBD2 (5 bases). CDR3 length: 15 amino acids. The V end was cut by 0 bases, the J end by 1 base, with 6 bases between. Per germline, CDR1 SNHLY and CDR2 FYNNEI. In DNA form, the CDR3 reads TGTGCCAGCAGTGAAGCCCGGGGGAACACCGGGGAGCTGTTTTTT. The encoded protein is CASSEARGNTGELFF.

This clonotype was recorded at least ten times. The chain has TRBV7-9 and TRBJ1-5; TRBD1 matches at 7 bases. Per germline, CDR1 SEHNR and CDR2 FQNEAQ (reference sequence). CDR3 size: 14 residues. The J segment lost 7 bases and the V segment lost 5 bases, leaving 8 bases of the junction unmatched. CDR3 nucleotides: TGTGCCAGCAGCCCAGAGGGGGCAGGACAGCCCCAGCATTTT. This sequence encodes CASSPEGAGQPQHF.

This clonotype occurred many times. This chain connects TRBV28 to TRBJ1-5, with D unresolved. Germline CDR1 is MDHEN and CDR2 is SYDVKM. V lost 5 bases, J lost 0 bases, and 17 bases lay in between. CDR3 length: 17 amino acids. CDR3 nucleotide sequence: TGTGCCAGCAGTAAATCAGAAACCTCTAATAGCAATCAGCCCCAGCATTTT. It codes for CASSKSETSNSNQPQHF.